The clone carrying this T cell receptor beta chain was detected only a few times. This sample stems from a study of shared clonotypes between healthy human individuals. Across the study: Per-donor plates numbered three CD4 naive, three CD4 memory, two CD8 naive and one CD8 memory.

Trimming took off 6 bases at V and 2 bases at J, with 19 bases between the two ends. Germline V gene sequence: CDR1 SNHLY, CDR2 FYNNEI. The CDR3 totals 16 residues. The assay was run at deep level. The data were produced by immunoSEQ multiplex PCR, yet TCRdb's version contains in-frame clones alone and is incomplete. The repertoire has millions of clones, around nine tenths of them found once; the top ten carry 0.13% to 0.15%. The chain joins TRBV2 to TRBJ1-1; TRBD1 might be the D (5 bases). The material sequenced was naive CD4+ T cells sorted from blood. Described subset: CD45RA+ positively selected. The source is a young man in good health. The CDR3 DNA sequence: TGTGCCAGCAGGGGACCCTCCACTAGGTCAAACACTGAAGCTTTCTTT. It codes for CASRGPSTRSNTEAFF.